The sequence of this TCR beta chain was determined in a study of technical replicates of blood from a few donors. The CDR3 runs 16 residues. CDR1 is LNHDA and CDR2 is SQIVND in the germline V gene (reference sequence). V shed 6 bases and J 6 bases; nucleotides not matched to a gene: 16. Profiled with immunoSEQ multiplex PCR; TCRdb holds only in-frame clones, not every one. The data hold 95,000 to 100,000 clones, with nearly 96% observed a single time. Sequencing was done on a sample of T cells isolated from PBMCs. The sequence came from a human donor in good health. The genes are TRBV19 and TRBJ1-1, with 7 positions matching TRBD1. This CDR3 reads CASREVYRGDGPEAFF. CDR3 coding DNA: TGTGCCAGTAGAGAGGTGTACAGGGGCGACGGCCCTGAAGCTTTCTTT.